Presented here are 11 T cell receptor beta chains from one specimen sequenced in a study of shared T cell receptors in the human thymus. Only in-frame clones appear in the TCRdb table, and some are missing; sequencing was by immunoSEQ multiplex PCR. The top ten hold 0.0094% of the sample, which has hundreds of thousands of clones, about 90% seen once. These data were likewise used in another study, on human thymus T cells.

Sequencing was carried out using thymocytes. The receptors shown here come from a boy in the first two years of life with a congenital heart defect.

This chain connects TRBV7-9 to TRBJ2-2; D is possibly TRBD1 (6 bases). The CDR3 runs 13 residues. V lost 6 bases to trimming and J lost 4 bases, with 9 bases between them. Germline assignment: CDR1 SEHNR and CDR2 FQNEAQ (reference sequence). Here the CDR3 reads CASRGGFTGELFF. The DNA for the CDR3 is TGTGCCAGCAGAGGGGGTTTCACCGGGGAGCTGTTTTTT.

This clone appeared a few times. The chain links TRBV7-9 to TRBJ2-1; 8 bases agree with TRBD1. The V gene end was trimmed by 8 bases and the J gene end by 3 bases; junction bases not matched to a gene: 3. The germline gives CDR1 SEHNR, CDR2 FQNEAQ (reference sequence). The CDR3 runs 13 residues. CDR3 in DNA: TGTGCCAGCCGGACAGGGAGCTACAATGAGCAGTTCTTC. Translation: CASRTGSYNEQFF. The whole variable domain, filled in from reference TRBV7-9 and TRBJ2-1, reads DTGVSQNPRHKITKRGQNVTFRCDPISEHNRLYWYRQTLGQGPEFLTYFQNEAQLEKSRLLSDRFSAERPKGSFSTLEIQRTEQGDSAMYLCASRTGSYNEQFFGPGTRLTVL.

The chain joins TRBV25-1 to TRBJ1-2; TRBD1 aligns across 9 bases. The junction had 4 bases not matched to a gene; V was cut back by 7 bases and J by 7 bases. Germline V gene lookup returns CDR1 MGHDK and CDR2 SYGVNS. The CDR3 spans 12 residues. The CDR3 sequence: CASTTGGCGYTF. The CDR3 nucleotides read TGTGCCAGCACTACAGGGGGCTGTGGCTACACCTTC.

The genes are TRBV7-9 and TRBJ1-1; D remains unclear. The CDR3 consists of 14 residues. The germline V gene encodes CDR1 SEHNR and CDR2 FQNEAQ (reference sequence). The V end lost 5 bases, the J end lost 4 bases, and 14 bases lay between the germline ends. CDR3 loop: CASSPAGLGTEAFF. CDR3 sequence (DNA): TGTGCCAGCAGCCCAGCCGGGTTGGGCACTGAAGCTTTCTTT.

The chain carries TRBV2 and TRBJ2-1, with 7 bases matching TRBD2. This CDR3 is built from 14 residues. J gave up 0 bases and V 4 bases, and 0 bases lay outside the gene matches. Germline V lookup: CDR1 SNHLY, CDR2 FYNNEI. The CDR3 DNA follows: TGTGCCAGCAGTGGCGGGAGCTCCTACAATGAGCAGTTCTTC. Translating gives CASSGGSSYNEQFF.

The count of this clone is one. The chain employs TRBV29-1 and TRBJ1-1; D remains unclear. CDR1 and CDR2 from the germline V gene are SQVTM and ANQGSEA. The CDR3 consists of 14 residues. V was trimmed by 0 bases and J by 1 base, leaving 9 bases between them. This CDR3 reads CSVEDVGRNTEAFF. CDR3 DNA: TGCAGCGTTGAAGATGTAGGGAGGAACACTGAAGCTTTCTTT.

The rearrangement links TRBV9 to TRBJ2-1; D is unclear. V was shortened by 4 bases and J by 6 bases, with 8 bases between the two germline ends. In germline, CDR1 is SGDLS, CDR2 YYNGEE. The CDR3 has 12 residues. This CDR3 reads CASSTVGNEQFF. Written as DNA, the CDR3 is TGTGCCAGCAGCACAGTCGGCAATGAGCAGTTCTTC.

In DNA, the CDR3 is TGTGCCATCAGGTCGGAGGGTCGGAGCGGGGAGCTGTTTTTT. It yields the protein CAIRSEGRSGELFF. This chain links TRBV10-3 with TRBJ2-2, with D maybe TRBD2 (6 bases). This CDR3 comprises 14 residues. In germline, CDR1 is ENHRY, CDR2 SYGVKD. Trimming took off 6 bases at V and 7 bases at J, with 15 bases between the two ends.

The chain is built from TRBV6-1 and TRBJ2-5; 8 bases align to TRBD2. Germline V lookup: CDR1 MNHNS, CDR2 SASEGT. J lost 3 bases, V lost 5 bases, and 8 bases had no gene match. The CDR3 consists of 15 residues. Written as DNA, the CDR3 is TGTGCCAGCAGTCCCCACCGGGAGGGAGAAGAGACCCAGTACTTC. Protein sequence: CASSPHREGEETQYF.

The chain combines TRBV4-3 with TRBJ2-1; 9 bases fit TRBD1. This CDR3 spans 17 amino acids. Germline V gene sequence: CDR1 LGHNA, CDR2 YSLEER. V trimming: 0 bases; J trimming: 4 bases; junction bases outside the gene matches: 7. CDR3 residues: CASSQEEATGGYNEQFF. As DNA, the CDR3 is TGCGCCAGCAGCCAAGAAGAAGCGACAGGGGGGTACAATGAGCAGTTCTTC.

This clone was picked up a small number of times. The rearrangement joins TRBV28 to TRBJ1-1; 8 bases are a match to TRBD1. After removal of 6 bases from V and 1 base from J, the junction contained 10 bases not matched to a gene. This CDR3 spans 16 amino acids. Germline V lookup: CDR1 MDHEN, CDR2 SYDVKM. In DNA, the CDR3 is TGTGCCAGCAGACCCCTTGCCGGGACAGGGAACACTGAAGCTTTCTTT. This gives the protein CASRPLAGTGNTEAFF.